These 22 T cell receptor beta chains were sequenced from one sample in a study of T cells in Graves' hyperthyroidism and ophthalmopathy. RNA transcripts provided the source from which TCR beta CDR3 regions were amplified. The HTBI primer set drove a first-round RT-PCR of the TCR CDR3. TCRdb recomputed calls from the multiplex PCR reads with MiXCR, one row per CDR3 protein. The sample shows approximately 410,000 distinct CDR3 sequences, about 15% of them seen only once. Specimen: blood. The receptor source for this set is a man aged 18 to 35 with Graves' ophthalmopathy.

This clonotype has ten or more counts. The chain uses TRBV15 and TRBJ2-6; D is ambiguous. CDR1 and CDR2 (germline): LNHNV, YYDKDF (reference sequence). V shed 0 bases and J shed 2 bases, with 5 bases lying between them. This CDR3 is 15 amino acids long. The CDR3 nucleotides read TGTGCCACCAGCAGAGAATCAACTGGGGCCAACGTCCTGACTTTC. As protein: CATSRESTGANVLTF.

The chain uses TRBV20-1 and TRBJ2-7; TRBD1 aligns across 7 bases. The length of the CDR3 is 15 residues. J gave up 0 bases and V 5 bases, and 10 bases lay outside the gene matches. CDR1 is DFQATT, CDR2 SNEGSKA, per germline (reference sequence). The CDR3 DNA sequence: TGCAGTGCTCTCCCTGAACAGGGGTTCTCCTACGAGCAGTACTTC. Residues: CSALPEQGFSYEQYF.

This clonotype was seen ten or more times. The chain joins TRBV24-1 to TRBJ2-1, with D uncertain. There are 14 residues in the CDR3. V gave up 3 bases and J gave up 8 bases, with 13 bases separating them. Germline loops: CDR1 KGHDR, CDR2 SFDVKD. The CDR3 region has the DNA TGTGCCACCAGTGATAGCAGTTTGGGCCATGAGCAGTTCTTC. It is translated as CATSDSSLGHEQFF.

Of note for this clonotype: One base away lies a much larger clone, so this may be a sequencing read error. V usage is TRBV30 and J usage is TRBJ2-7; 9 positions match TRBD1. The CDR3 spans 14 residues. CDR1 is GTSNPN, CDR2 SVGIG, per germline (reference sequence). The ends lost 2 bases at V and 2 bases at J; junction bases unmatched: 4. CDR3 nucleotide sequence: TGTGCCTGGAGTTCACAGGGGGCCGCCTACGAGCAGTACTTC. It yields the protein CAWSSQGAAYEQYF.

Details on this clonotype: A much larger clone is a single base away; this may be a read error. V and J are TRBV7-2 and TRBJ1-1, with TRBD1 as a possible D gene (6 bases). Germline lookup yields CDR1 SGHTA and CDR2 FQGNSA. The V end was cut by 0 bases, the J end by 1 base, with 12 bases between. The CDR3 is 16 amino acids. CDR3 nucleotide sequence: TGTGCCAGCAGCTTAGCGTCGGGACATGGGAACACTGAAGCTTTCTTT. Translated, it gives CASSLASGHGNTEAFF.

The table lists this clonotype with many counts. In DNA form, the CDR3 reads TGCAGTGCTTTTCAGTTGGGGGCCCAGTACTTC. Encoded protein: CSAFQLGAQYF. The chain carries TRBV20-1 and TRBJ2-5; D might be TRBD1 or TRBD2, each matching 5 bases. CDR3 length equals 11 residues. V was clipped by 5 bases and J by 9 bases, with 13 bases between them. Germline assignment: CDR1 DFQATT and CDR2 SNEGSKA (reference sequence).

This clonotype was counted ten times or more. This chain uses TRBV7-9 with TRBJ2-5; possibly TRBD1 or TRBD2 for D (6 bases each). Trimming took 5 bases from V and 5 from J, leaving 12 bases between them. This CDR3 comprises 13 residues. Germline V gene lookup returns CDR1 SEHNR and CDR2 FQNEAQ (reference sequence). Here the CDR3 reads CASSNQGRETQYF. The DNA of the CDR3 is TGTGCCAGCAGCAACCAGGGGAGGGAGACCCAGTACTTC.

This clonotype was observed at least ten times. The chain joins TRBV2 to TRBJ2-7; D is perhaps TRBD1 or TRBD2 (5 bases each). This CDR3 is 13 amino acids long. V was clipped by 8 bases and J by 4 bases, with 15 bases between them. Germline V gene lookup returns CDR1 SNHLY and CDR2 FYNNEI. The CDR3 sequence is CASLGTDPYEQYF. DNA for the CDR3: TGTGCCAGCTTAGGGACCGATCCGTACGAGCAGTACTTC.

This clonotype has ten or more counts. This chain joins TRBV7-9 and TRBJ1-2; 9 bases map to TRBD1. Per germline, CDR1 SEHNR and CDR2 FQNEAQ (reference sequence). J was trimmed by 5 bases and V by 4 bases; bases with no gene match: 8. The CDR3 contains 15 residues. The CDR3 DNA follows: TGTGCCAGCAGCTCCCTCGGGACAGGGCAATATGGCTACACCTTC. It translates to CASSSLGTGQYGYTF.

The gene calls are TRBV24-1 and TRBJ1-2; D uncertain. Germline V gene lookup returns CDR1 KGHDR and CDR2 SFDVKD. The CDR3 consists of 12 residues. Trimming removed 5 bases from V and 3 bases from J, with 6 bases in between. The chain's CDR3 is CATSGADYGYTF. The CDR3 bases are TGTGCCACCAGTGGGGCAGACTATGGCTACACCTTC.

The CDR3 DNA is TGTGCCAGCAGCTTAATGGTGGAAGAGCAGTTCTTC. It translates to CASSLMVEEQFF. The chain carries TRBV7-9 and TRBJ2-1; no clear D. The V end lost 2 bases, the J end lost 10 bases, and 9 bases lay between the germline ends. The germline V gene has CDR1 SEHNR and CDR2 FQNEAQ (reference sequence). The CDR3 loop spans 12 amino acids.

This clonotype was seen many times. The genes are TRBV20-1 and TRBJ2-7; 10 bases map to TRBD2. The CDR3 is 13 amino acids. Trimming cost V 5 bases and J 3 bases; bases outside gene matches: 4. Germline loops: CDR1 DFQATT, CDR2 SNEGSKA (reference sequence). The CDR3: CSALSSGSYEQYF. The CDR3 DNA follows: TGCAGTGCTTTGTCTAGCGGGAGCTACGAGCAGTACTTC.

This chain connects TRBV7-9 to TRBJ2-3; 13 nucleotides align to TRBD2. J lost 6 bases, V lost 4 bases, and 10 bases had no gene match. Germline V gives CDR1 SEHNR, CDR2 FQNEAQ (reference sequence). The CDR3 contains 17 residues. CDR3 coding DNA: TGTGCCAGCAGCTCCCGGACTAGCGGGAGAACTCTGGATACGCAGTATTTT. Translating it yields CASSSRTSGRTLDTQYF.

Details on this clonotype: Mismatch with germline at one junction end may stem from a read error. The chain uses TRBV7-3 and TRBJ2-1; no clear D gene. This CDR3 region has 12 residues. The germline gives CDR1 SGHTA, CDR2 FQGTGA. The CDR3 DNA is TGTGCCAGTAGCTTAAGTTGGGATGAGCAGTTCTTC. It encodes CASSLSWDEQFF.

In its sample, this clonotype was seen many times. This chain uses TRBV6-1 with TRBJ1-2, with D unresolved. CDR1 is MNHNS, CDR2 SASEGT, per germline. Deletions cut 2 bases from V and 7 bases from J, with 11 bases between. The length of the CDR3 is 13 residues. The CDR3 sequence: CASSESGPFGYTF. The CDR3 DNA follows: TGTGCCAGCAGTGAATCGGGCCCATTTGGCTACACCTTC.

This clonotype was seen many times. The rearrangement uses TRBV4-1 and TRBJ2-7; D remains ambiguous. CDR1 MGHRA and CDR2 YSYEKL come from the germline V gene. CDR3 length: 15 amino acids. The V end lost 0 bases, the J end lost 1 base, and 10 bases lay between the germline ends. CDR3 sequence reads: CASSQEPGLSYEQYF. Here the CDR3 DNA reads TGCGCCAGCAGCCAAGAACCCGGATTATCCTACGAGCAGTACTTC.

This clonotype showed up many times. The chain employs TRBV3-1 and TRBJ1-1, with a tentative D call TRBD1 (5 bases). Deletions cut 4 bases from V and 4 bases from J, with 13 bases between. Per the germline V gene, CDR1 is LGHDT and CDR2 is YNNKEL (reference sequence). There are 14 residues in the CDR3. CDR3 in amino acids: CASSPGPRGTEAFF. In DNA form, the CDR3 reads TGTGCCAGCAGCCCGGGACCGCGAGGCACTGAAGCTTTCTTT.

This clonotype was counted ten times or more. The chain carries TRBV27 and TRBJ2-3, with 15 nucleotides matching TRBD2. This CDR3 region has 19 residues. The germline V gene encodes CDR1 MNHEY and CDR2 SMNVEV (reference sequence). The ends lost 6 bases at V and 4 bases at J; junction bases unmatched: 14. In DNA form, the CDR3 reads TGTGCCAGCAGCTGGGACTCAAGGACTAGCGGGAGGGAGGCAGATACGCAGTATTTT. Its translation is CASSWDSRTSGREADTQYF.

This clonotype was counted between two and nine times. Written as DNA, the CDR3 is TGTGCCAGCAGCTTCCAGGGTAACCCCGGGGAGCTGTTTTTT. Translation gives CASSFQGNPGELFF. The chain has TRBV5-4 and TRBJ2-2; a weak D match, TRBD1 (5 bases). This CDR3 is built from 14 residues. Germline V gives CDR1 SGHNT, CDR2 YYREEE (reference sequence). Trimming shortened V by 2 bases and J by 6 bases, and 11 bases separated the two germline ends.

J is TRBJ2-7 and V is TRBV20-1; possible D gene TRBD1, 6 bases. V was trimmed by 6 bases and J by 0 bases, leaving 15 bases between them. Germline CDR1 is DFQATT and CDR2 is SNEGSKA (reference sequence). The CDR3 runs 14 residues. The CDR3 sequence: CSAKGADSSYEQYF. The CDR3 region has the DNA TGCAGTGCCAAAGGGGCGGACAGCTCCTACGAGCAGTACTTC.

This clonotype was recorded at least ten times. The chain links TRBV6-6 to TRBJ2-5; 8 bases match TRBD2. V lost 2 bases to trimming and J lost 5 bases; unmatched junction nucleotides: 10. The CDR3 is made up of 16 amino acids. Per germline, CDR1 MNHNY and CDR2 SVGAGI (reference sequence). The CDR3 DNA sequence: TGTGCCAGCAGTTACCACGGGGGCCGGGGGGGGGAGACCCAGTACTTC. Residues: CASSYHGGRGGETQYF.

This clonotype was counted ten times or more. J is TRBJ1-1 and V is TRBV7-6, with no clear D. The V gene's germline CDR1 is SGHVS and CDR2 FNYEAQ. CDR3 length: 13 residues. Trimming cost V 5 bases and J 5 bases, with 12 bases left between them. This chain's CDR3 is CASSLFVGTEAFF. CDR3 DNA: TGTGCCAGCAGCCTATTTGTGGGGACTGAAGCTTTCTTT.